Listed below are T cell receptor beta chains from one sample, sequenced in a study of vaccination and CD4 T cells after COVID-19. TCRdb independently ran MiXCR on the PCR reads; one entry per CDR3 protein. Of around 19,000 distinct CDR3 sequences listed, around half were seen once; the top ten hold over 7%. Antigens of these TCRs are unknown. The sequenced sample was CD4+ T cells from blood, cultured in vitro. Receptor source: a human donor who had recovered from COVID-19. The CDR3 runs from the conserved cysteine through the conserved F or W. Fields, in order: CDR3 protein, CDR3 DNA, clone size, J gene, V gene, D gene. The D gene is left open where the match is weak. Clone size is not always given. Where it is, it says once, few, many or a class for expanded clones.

CDR3 protein: CAWSVAGNQPQHF
CDR3 DNA: TGTGCCTGGAGTGTGGCAGGTAATCAGCCCCAGCATTTT
clone size: few
J gene: TRBJ1-5
V gene: TRBV30
D gene: .

CDR3 protein: CASAVTSSNQPQHF
CDR3 DNA: TGTGCCAGCGCCGTGACCAGCAGCAATCAGCCCCAGCATTTT
clone size: few
J gene: TRBJ1-5
V gene: TRBV28
D gene: .

CDR3 protein: CASSVDYGSDTQYF
CDR3 DNA: TGTGCCAGCAGCGTGGACTATGGTTCAGATACGCAGTATTTT
clone size: few
J gene: TRBJ2-3
V gene: TRBV7-2
D gene: .

CDR3 protein: CASPDKVNTEAFF
CDR3 DNA: TGTGCCAGCCCGGATAAGGTGAACACTGAAGCTTTCTTT
clone size: .
J gene: TRBJ1-1
V gene: TRBV2
D gene: .

CDR3 protein: CASSGGLAGHTGELFF
CDR3 DNA: TGTGCCAGCAGTGGTGGACTAGCGGGGCACACCGGGGAGCTGTTTTTT
clone size: .
J gene: TRBJ2-2
V gene: TRBV6-1
D gene: TRBD2

CDR3 protein: CASSIVGTGDGYTF
CDR3 DNA: TGTGCCAGTAGTATAGTAGGGACAGGGGACGGCTACACCTTC
clone size: .
J gene: TRBJ1-2
V gene: TRBV19
D gene: TRBD1

CDR3 protein: CASSESGQGYEQYF
CDR3 DNA: TGTGCCAGCAGTGAATCTGGACAAGGCTACGAGCAGTACTTC
clone size: .
J gene: TRBJ2-7
V gene: TRBV2
D gene: .

CDR3 protein: CSAAPITGSQPQHF
CDR3 DNA: TGCAGTGCGGCGCCGATCACAGGATCACAGCCCCAGCATTTT
clone size: .
J gene: TRBJ1-5
V gene: TRBV20-1
D gene: .

CDR3 protein: CASSPSTEPYGYTF
CDR3 DNA: TGTGCCAGCTCACCTTCGACGGAGCCCTATGGCTACACCTTC
clone size: .
J gene: TRBJ1-2
V gene: TRBV18
D gene: .

CDR3 protein: CAWRGDRTQETQYF
CDR3 DNA: TGTGCCTGGAGGGGGGACAGGACCCAAGAGACCCAGTACTTC
clone size: once
J gene: TRBJ2-5
V gene: TRBV30
D gene: TRBD1

CDR3 protein: CASSEPGLTDTQYF
CDR3 DNA: TGTGCCAGCAGTGAGCCGGGACTCACAGATACGCAGTATTTT
clone size: .
J gene: TRBJ2-3
V gene: TRBV6-1
D gene: .

CDR3 protein: CATSAPGLAGANEQFF
CDR3 DNA: TGTGCCACCAGTGCCCCGGGACTAGCGGGAGCCAATGAGCAGTTCTTC
clone size: .
J gene: TRBJ2-1
V gene: TRBV24-1
D gene: TRBD2

CDR3 protein: CASRGWEGQTPYEQYF
CDR3 DNA: TGTGCCAGCAGAGGCTGGGAGGGCCAGACCCCCTACGAGCAGTACTTC
clone size: .
J gene: TRBJ2-7
V gene: TRBV21-1
D gene: .

CDR3 protein: CASSFNRLEKLFF
CDR3 DNA: TGTGCCAGCAGTTTTAATCGTCTCGAAAAACTGTTTTTT
clone size: .
J gene: TRBJ1-4
V gene: TRBV27
D gene: .

CDR3 protein: CASISRDLFPSEQYF
CDR3 DNA: TGTGCCAGCATTTCCCGGGACCTTTTCCCGTCCGAGCAGTACTTC
clone size: .
J gene: TRBJ2-7
V gene: TRBV28
D gene: .

CDR3 protein: CASSTHGPVAARAEAFF
CDR3 DNA: TGTGCCAGCAGCACCCACGGGCCAGTCGCCGCACGGGCTGAAGCTTTCTTT
clone size: .
J gene: TRBJ1-1
V gene: TRBV7-2
D gene: .

CDR3 protein: CSTSPATVTDTQYF
CDR3 DNA: TGCAGTACAAGCCCCGCGACAGTCACAGATACGCAGTATTTT
clone size: .
J gene: TRBJ2-3
V gene: TRBV20-1
D gene: .

CDR3 protein: CASSWGQGYNSPLHF
CDR3 DNA: TGTGCCAGCAGCTGGGGACAGGGGTATAATTCACCCCTCCACTTT
clone size: .
J gene: TRBJ1-6
V gene: TRBV5-6
D gene: TRBD1

CDR3 protein: CASSRYGANVLTF
CDR3 DNA: TGTGCCAGCAGTCGGTATGGGGCCAACGTCCTGACTTTC
clone size: few
J gene: TRBJ2-6
V gene: TRBV6-1
D gene: .

CDR3 protein: CASSSLNRVPYEQYF
CDR3 DNA: TGTGCCAGCAGTTCGTTAAACAGGGTTCCCTACGAGCAGTACTTC
clone size: .
J gene: TRBJ2-7
V gene: TRBV27
D gene: .

CDR3 protein: CSAKGQGPYNSPLHF
CDR3 DNA: TGCAGTGCTAAGGGACAGGGACCCTATAATTCACCCCTCCACTTT
clone size: few
J gene: TRBJ1-6
V gene: TRBV20-1
D gene: TRBD1

CDR3 protein: CASSFGQAYNSPLHF
CDR3 DNA: TGTGCCAGCAGCTTCGGACAGGCCTATAATTCACCCCTCCACTTT
clone size: .
J gene: TRBJ1-6
V gene: TRBV11-2
D gene: TRBD1

CDR3 protein: CASSTYRADYEQYF
CDR3 DNA: TGTGCCAGCAGTACGTACAGGGCGGACTACGAGCAGTACTTC
clone size: few
J gene: TRBJ2-7
V gene: TRBV27
D gene: .

CDR3 protein: CASSWYSAAPEQYF
CDR3 DNA: TGTGCCAGCAGTTGGTACAGTGCGGCCCCCGAGCAGTACTTC
clone size: once
J gene: TRBJ2-7
V gene: TRBV27
D gene: .

CDR3 protein: CSARDGRANTGELFF
CDR3 DNA: TGCAGTGCTAGAGATGGACGAGCGAACACCGGGGAGCTGTTTTTT
clone size: .
J gene: TRBJ2-2
V gene: TRBV20-1
D gene: .

CDR3 protein: CSARNTENQPQHF
CDR3 DNA: TGCAGTGCCCGGAATACAGAAAATCAGCCCCAGCATTTT
clone size: .
J gene: TRBJ1-5
V gene: TRBV20-1
D gene: .

CDR3 protein: CASSKVRTSGRGGTDTQYF
CDR3 DNA: TGTGCCAGCAGCAAAGTGAGGACTAGCGGGAGGGGAGGCACAGATACGCAGTATTTT
clone size: few
J gene: TRBJ2-3
V gene: TRBV21-1
D gene: .

CDR3 protein: CASSPVAAAYEQYF
CDR3 DNA: TGTGCCAGCAGCCCGGTAGCGGCAGCCTACGAGCAGTACTTC
clone size: .
J gene: TRBJ2-7
V gene: TRBV14
D gene: .

CDR3 protein: CATSAGGKINEQFF
CDR3 DNA: TGTGCCACCTCAGCGGGAGGGAAAATCAATGAGCAGTTCTTC
clone size: .
J gene: TRBJ2-1
V gene: TRBV19
D gene: TRBD2

CDR3 protein: CASSEAQGTQYF
CDR3 DNA: TGTGCCAGCAGTGAAGCCCAGGGTACGCAGTATTTT
clone size: .
J gene: TRBJ2-3
V gene: TRBV2
D gene: .

CDR3 protein: CSVRGRLNEKLFF
CDR3 DNA: TGCAGCGTACGGGGGCGCCTCAATGAAAAACTGTTTTTT
clone size: .
J gene: TRBJ1-4
V gene: TRBV29-1
D gene: .

CDR3 protein: CASSWENTEAFF
CDR3 DNA: TGTGCCAGCAGTTGGGAGAACACTGAAGCTTTCTTT
clone size: few
J gene: TRBJ1-1
V gene: TRBV7-2
D gene: .

CDR3 protein: CATSDFNPSSGNTIYF
CDR3 DNA: TGTGCCACCAGTGATTTTAACCCGAGCTCTGGAAACACCATATATTTT
clone size: .
J gene: TRBJ1-3
V gene: TRBV24-1
D gene: .

CDR3 protein: CASGAAGHYNEQFF
CDR3 DNA: TGTGCCAGCGGCGCGGCGGGCCACTACAATGAGCAGTTCTTC
clone size: .
J gene: TRBJ2-1
V gene: TRBV6-1
D gene: .

CDR3 protein: CASSYRGPDQPQHF
CDR3 DNA: TGTGCCAGTAGTTATAGGGGGCCGGATCAGCCCCAGCATTTT
clone size: .
J gene: TRBJ1-5
V gene: TRBV19
D gene: TRBD1

CDR3 protein: CAISESWGNEQFF
CDR3 DNA: TGTGCCATCAGTGAGTCGTGGGGCAATGAGCAGTTCTTC
clone size: .
J gene: TRBJ2-1
V gene: TRBV10-3
D gene: .

CDR3 protein: CASSLPGSAQYF
CDR3 DNA: TGTGCCAGCAGTTTACCAGGGAGCGCCCAGTACTTC
clone size: .
J gene: TRBJ2-5
V gene: TRBV27
D gene: .

CDR3 protein: CASSFDSAYGYTF
CDR3 DNA: TGCGCCAGCAGCTTCGACAGTGCCTATGGCTACACCTTC
clone size: .
J gene: TRBJ1-2
V gene: TRBV5-1
D gene: .

CDR3 protein: CASSQSGGRGYGYTF
CDR3 DNA: TGCGCCAGCAGCCAATCAGGGGGCCGAGGCTATGGCTACACCTTC
clone size: .
J gene: TRBJ1-2
V gene: TRBV4-1
D gene: TRBD1

CDR3 protein: CAITGGNTEAFF
CDR3 DNA: TGTGCCATCACGGGGGGCAACACTGAAGCTTTCTTT
clone size: .
J gene: TRBJ1-1
V gene: TRBV28
D gene: .

CDR3 protein: CASSPQDSDQPQHF
CDR3 DNA: TGTGCCAGCTCACCACAGGATTCGGATCAGCCCCAGCATTTT
clone size: .
J gene: TRBJ1-5
V gene: TRBV18
D gene: .

CDR3 protein: CASSYSGGGLEQYF
CDR3 DNA: TGTGCCAGCAGTTACTCAGGCGGGGGGCTCGAGCAGTACTTC
clone size: .
J gene: TRBJ2-7
V gene: TRBV6-5
D gene: TRBD2

CDR3 protein: CASSFTGGASDTQYF
CDR3 DNA: TGTGCCAGCAGCTTTACAGGGGGAGCTTCAGATACGCAGTATTTT
clone size: .
J gene: TRBJ2-3
V gene: TRBV7-9
D gene: TRBD1

CDR3 protein: CASRVRTGARGRASDTQYF
CDR3 DNA: TGTGCCAGCAGGGTTCGGACAGGGGCTCGCGGGAGGGCCTCAGATACGCAGTATTTT
clone size: .
J gene: TRBJ2-3
V gene: TRBV6-1
D gene: .